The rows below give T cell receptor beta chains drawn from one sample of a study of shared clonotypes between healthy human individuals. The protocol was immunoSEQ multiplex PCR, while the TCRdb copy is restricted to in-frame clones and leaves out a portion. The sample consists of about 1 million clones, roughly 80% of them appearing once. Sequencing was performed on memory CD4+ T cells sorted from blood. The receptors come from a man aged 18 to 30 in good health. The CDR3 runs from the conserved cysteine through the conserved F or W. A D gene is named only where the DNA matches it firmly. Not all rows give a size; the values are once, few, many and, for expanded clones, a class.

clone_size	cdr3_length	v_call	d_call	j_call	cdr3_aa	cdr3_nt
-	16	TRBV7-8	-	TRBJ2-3	CASSLDGGGLTDTQYF	TGTGCCAGCAGCTTAGATGGGGGCGGGCTCACAGATACGCAGTATTTT
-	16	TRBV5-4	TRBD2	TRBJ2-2	CASSWGLATNTGELFF	TGTGCCAGCAGCTGGGGACTAGCGACGAACACCGGGGAGCTGTTTTTT
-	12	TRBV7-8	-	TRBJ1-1	CASSLERGEAFF	TGTGCCAGCAGCTTAGAAAGGGGGGAAGCTTTCTTT
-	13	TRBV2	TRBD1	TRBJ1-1	CASRDRAYTEAFF	TGTGCCAGCAGGGACAGGGCATACACTGAAGCTTTCTTT
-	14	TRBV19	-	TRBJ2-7	CASSTGPTTYEQYF	TGTGCCAGTAGTACCGGGCCGACAACCTACGAGCAGTACTTC
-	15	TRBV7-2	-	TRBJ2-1	CASRYAPENYNEQFF	TGTGCCAGCAGGTATGCGCCGGAGAACTACAATGAGCAGTTCTTC
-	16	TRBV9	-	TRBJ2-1	CASSVSSGLTYNEQFF	TGTGCCAGCAGTGTTTCTTCGGGCCTAACCTACAATGAGCAGTTCTTC
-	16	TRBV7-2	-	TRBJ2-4	CASSLGLAPAGNIQYF	TGTGCCAGCAGCTTAGGGCTGGCCCCCGCGGGGAACATTCAGTACTTC
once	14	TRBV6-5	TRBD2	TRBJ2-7	CASMIAGGTYEQYF	TGTGCCAGCATGATTGCGGGAGGGACCTACGAGCAGTACTTC
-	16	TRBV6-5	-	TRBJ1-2	CASSYSTVSGNYGYTF	TGTGCCAGCAGTTACTCGACTGTTTCGGGAAACTATGGCTACACCTTC
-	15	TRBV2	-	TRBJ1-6	CASTERGSYNSPLHF	TGTGCCAGCACGGAGAGGGGATCCTATAATTCACCCCTCCACTTT
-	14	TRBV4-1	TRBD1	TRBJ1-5	CASSPTGGNQPQHF	TGCGCCAGCAGCCCGACAGGGGGCAATCAGCCCCAGCATTTT
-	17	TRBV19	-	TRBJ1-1	CASSILWGGRGDTEAFF	TGTGCCAGTAGTATCCTCTGGGGAGGGAGAGGGGACACTGAAGCTTTCTTT
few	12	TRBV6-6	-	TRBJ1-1	CASSYSGFEAFF	TGTGCCAGCAGTTACTCGGGGTTTGAAGCTTTCTTT
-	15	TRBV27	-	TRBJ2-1	CASSTGGESYNEQFF	TGTGCCAGCAGTACAGGGGGGGAATCCTACAATGAGCAGTTCTTC
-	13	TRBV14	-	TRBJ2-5	CASSLRGRETQYF	TGTGCCAGCAGCCTCCGGGGCCGGGAGACCCAGTACTTC
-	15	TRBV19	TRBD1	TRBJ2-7	CASESPGQGGYEQYF	TGTGCCAGTGAATCCCCGGGACAGGGAGGCTACGAGCAGTACTTC
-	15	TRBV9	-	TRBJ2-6	CASSVGGTGANVLTF	TGTGCCAGCAGCGTAGGCGGTACTGGGGCCAACGTCCTGACTTTC
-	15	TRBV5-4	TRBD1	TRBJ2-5	CASSNADRVTETQYF	TGTGCCAGCAGCAACGCGGACAGGGTTACAGAGACCCAGTACTTC
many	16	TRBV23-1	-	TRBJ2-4	CASSQSEFRGKNIQYF	TGCGCCAGCAGTCAATCGGAGTTCAGGGGCAAAAACATTCAGTACTTC
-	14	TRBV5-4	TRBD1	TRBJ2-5	CASSLDRVQETQYF	TGTGCCAGCAGCCTCGACAGGGTTCAAGAGACCCAGTACTTC
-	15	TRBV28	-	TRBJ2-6	CASSWDGPGANVLTF	TGTGCCAGCAGTTGGGACGGTCCTGGGGCCAACGTCCTGACTTTC